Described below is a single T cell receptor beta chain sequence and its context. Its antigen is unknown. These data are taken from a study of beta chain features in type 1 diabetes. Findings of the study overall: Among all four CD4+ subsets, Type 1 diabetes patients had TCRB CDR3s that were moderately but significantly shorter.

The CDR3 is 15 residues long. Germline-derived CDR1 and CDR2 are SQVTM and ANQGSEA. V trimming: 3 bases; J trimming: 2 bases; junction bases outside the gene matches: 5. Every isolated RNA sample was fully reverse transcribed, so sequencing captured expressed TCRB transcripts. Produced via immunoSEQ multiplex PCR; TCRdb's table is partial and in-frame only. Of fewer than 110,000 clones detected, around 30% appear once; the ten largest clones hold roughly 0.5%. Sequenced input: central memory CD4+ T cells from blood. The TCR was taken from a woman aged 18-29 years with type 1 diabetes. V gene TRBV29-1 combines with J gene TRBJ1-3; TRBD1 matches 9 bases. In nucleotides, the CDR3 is TGCAGCGTTGAGAACCGGGACAGGGCTGGAAACACCATATATTTT. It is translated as CSVENRDRAGNTIYF.